These 24 T cell receptor beta chains came from one sample sequenced in a study of blood T cell repertoires in COVID-19. The assay was immunoSEQ multiplex PCR, and TCRdb's table has in-frame clones only and misses some. The data show approximately 210,000 clones, about 88% seen once. Sequenced: peripheral blood. The receptors originated from a woman between 40 and 50 years old who had recovered from COVID-19.

The chain joins TRBV5-1 to TRBJ2-2; TRBD1 agrees at 9 bases. The CDR3 is made up of 15 amino acids. V dropped 7 bases and J dropped 4; count of bases not matched to a gene: 8. Germline values: CDR1 SGHRS, CDR2 YFSETQ. CDR3 residues: CASSVQGAATGELFF. The CDR3 bases are TGCGCCAGCTCCGTACAGGGGGCCGCCACCGGGGAGCTGTTTTTT.

The V gene is TRBV5-6, the J gene TRBJ2-3; 11 nucleotides match TRBD2. CDR3 size: 13 residues. The germline gives CDR1 SGHDT, CDR2 YYEEEE. Trimming took 6 bases from V and 4 from J; bases not matched to a gene: 1. CDR3 DNA sequence: TGTGCCAGCACTAGCGGGAGGCCAGATACGCAGTATTTT. This gives the protein CASTSGRPDTQYF.

The V call is TRBV19, the J call TRBJ1-1, with D possibly matching TRBD1 (6 bases). This CDR3 has 17 amino acids. V lost 5 bases and J lost 1, with 20 bases in between. Germline V gene lookup returns CDR1 LNHDA and CDR2 SQIVND (reference sequence). CDR3 coding DNA: TGTGCCAGTAGTTTCCGCAGACAGGTCGTTTCGAACACTGAAGCTTTCTTT. It is translated as CASSFRRQVVSNTEAFF.

V is TRBV18 and J is TRBJ2-3, with D possibly TRBD1 on 5 matching bases. This CDR3 contains 14 residues. The germline gives CDR1 KGHSH, CDR2 LQKENI. Trimming left V 3 bases short and J 4 bases short, with 11 bases between. The CDR3, as DNA: TGTGCCAGCTCACCTGGGGCAGGGTCAGATACGCAGTATTTT. This codes for CASSPGAGSDTQYF.

This chain connects TRBV7-7 to TRBJ2-2; 8 bases agree with TRBD2. V lost 5 bases and J lost 5; bases outside the gene matches: 10. This CDR3 is built from 16 residues. Germline values: CDR1 SSHAT, CDR2 FNYEAQ (reference sequence). In DNA, the CDR3 is TGTGCCAGCAGCCCCAAAGCGGGAGTGGTTACCGGGGAGCTGTTTTTT. Its translation is CASSPKAGVVTGELFF.

The V and J genes are TRBV5-1 and TRBJ2-1; 7 bases are shared with TRBD1. CDR1 is SGHRS and CDR2 is YFSETQ in the germline V gene. J was trimmed by 5 bases and V by 0 bases; bases with no gene match: 5. The CDR3 extends over 15 amino acids. The CDR3 sequence: CASSLGGTANNEQFF. The CDR3 bases are TGCGCCAGCAGCTTGGGGGGGACAGCAAACAATGAGCAGTTCTTC.

J is TRBJ2-1 and V is TRBV5-1; 7 positions match TRBD1. J lost 7 bases, V lost 3 bases, and 4 bases had no gene match. The CDR3 sequence is 13 residues long. Germline CDR1 SGHRS, CDR2 YFSETQ. The CDR3 region has the DNA TGCGCCAGCAGCTCAACGACAGGGAATGAGCAGTTCTTC. It specifies CASSSTTGNEQFF.

The chain joins TRBV4-3 to TRBJ2-1, with TRBD2 as a possible D gene (6 bases). The germline CDR1 and CDR2 sequences are LGHNA and YSLEER. CDR3 size: 15 residues. V was shortened by 0 bases and J by 4 bases, with 10 bases between the two germline ends. CDR3: CASSQERGGYNEQFF. The CDR3 DNA reads as TGCGCCAGCAGCCAAGAGCGGGGTGGGTACAATGAGCAGTTCTTC.

CDR3 in amino acids: CASSSYSGRARIWVNEQFF. The CDR3 nucleotides read TGTGCCAGCAGTTCCTATAGCGGGAGGGCCCGTATTTGGGTCAATGAGCAGTTCTTC. The chain employs TRBV2 and TRBJ2-1; 11 nucleotides match TRBD2. CDR1 is SNHLY, CDR2 FYNNEI, per germline. The CDR3 sequence is 19 residues long. J lost 6 bases, V lost 5 bases, and 18 bases had no gene match.

This chain uses TRBV12-2 with TRBJ2-7; TRBD2, the table's D call, lacks a check against the DNA. TRBV12-2 is a recognized pseudogene. The CDR3 extends over 15 amino acids. As DNA, the CDR3 is TGTGCAAGTCGCTTAAGCGGGAGGGTAACCCACGAGCAGTACTTC. Protein: CASRLSGRVTHEQYF.

The chain's CDR3 is CATSRISWGASVNEQFF. CDR3 coding DNA: TGTGCCACCAGCAGAATCTCCTGGGGCGCTAGCGTCAATGAGCAGTTCTTC. The genes are TRBV15 and TRBJ2-1; a possible D gene is TRBD2 (6 bases). The CDR3 loop spans 17 amino acids. The germline V and J ends were trimmed by 2 bases and 6 bases, with 20 bases remaining between them. Germline V CDR1 and CDR2: LNHNV, YYDKDF (reference sequence).

The V call is TRBV5-1, the J call TRBJ2-5; 8 bases fit TRBD2. Germline-derived CDR1 and CDR2 are SGHRS and YFSETQ. The CDR3 runs to 17 residues. The junction had 12 bases not matched to a gene; V was cut back by 3 bases and J by 2 bases. The CDR3 DNA sequence: TGCGCCAGCAGCTCGCCGACTAGCGACCCGGAACAAGAGACCCAGTACTTC. It translates to CASSSPTSDPEQETQYF.

The CDR3 DNA is TGTGCCAGCAGCTTTGGGACTAGCGGGAGCGGCACAGATACGCAGTATTTT. Translating gives CASSFGTSGSGTDTQYF. The genes are TRBV7-2 and TRBJ2-3; 14 bases map to TRBD2. Germline-derived CDR1 and CDR2 are SGHTA and FQGNSA. Trimming removed 3 bases from V and 1 base from J; junction bases left unmatched: 3. The CDR3 runs to 17 residues.

The DNA of the CDR3 is TGTGCCAGCAGCCCCCAGTTAGCGGGAGAGGGGGAGCAGTACTTC. It translates to CASSPQLAGEGEQYF. V is TRBV7-2 and J is TRBJ2-7; TRBD2 agrees at 9 bases. The V gene's germline CDR1 is SGHTA and CDR2 FQGNSA. CDR3 length equals 15 residues. Germline trimming cut 5 bases from V and 7 bases from J; bases unmatched to any gene: 12. The full variable domain, completed using reference TRBV7-2 and TRBJ2-7, is GAGVSQSPSNKVTEKGKDVELRCDPISGHTALYWYRQSLGQGLEFLIYFQGNSAPDKSGLPSDRFSAERTGGSVSTLTIQRTQQEDSAVYLCASSPQLAGEGEQYFGPGTRLTVT.

The V gene is TRBV14, the J gene TRBJ2-5; 9 nucleotides match TRBD2. This CDR3 comprises 15 residues. Unmatched junction bases numbered 6, after V lost 4 bases and J lost 3 bases. Per germline, CDR1 SGHDN and CDR2 FVKESK. The CDR3 is CASSPRLAEEETQYF. The CDR3 DNA follows: TGTGCCAGCAGCCCCCGACTAGCGGAAGAAGAGACCCAGTACTTC.

The chain combines TRBV12-5 with TRBJ2-5; D perhaps matches TRBD2 (6 bases). With 0 bases removed from V and 4 bases from J, the gap between germline ends came to 9 bases. The length of the CDR3 is 14 residues. The germline V gene has CDR1 LGHNT and CDR2 FRNRAP. CDR3 region: CASGLVGGRETQYF. The CDR3 DNA reads TGTGCTAGTGGTTTGGTGGGAGGTCGAGAGACCCAGTACTTC.

This clone occurred once. The chain is built from TRBV7-8 and TRBJ2-7, with 8 positions matching TRBD1. The junction had 17 bases not matched to a gene; V was cut back by 2 bases and J by 5 bases. The germline gives CDR1 SGHVS, CDR2 FQNEAQ. The CDR3 is made up of 18 amino acids. The CDR3 nucleotides read TGTGCCAGCAGCTTACGAGGTCGAGACAGGGGCCCTAAGAACGAGCAGTACTTC. Encoded protein: CASSLRGRDRGPKNEQYF.

The V and J genes are TRBV21-1 and TRBJ1-4; the DNA was not compared with TRBD1, the D call given in the table. TRBV21-1 is recorded as a pseudogene. This CDR3 region has 15 residues. The CDR3 nucleotides are TGTGCCAGCAGCGGGGACAGAGCAACTAATGAAAAACTGTTTTTT. Translating gives CASSGDRATNEKLFF.

V gene TRBV14 combines with J gene TRBJ2-7; 11 nucleotides align to TRBD2. The germline CDR1 and CDR2 sequences are SGHDN and FVKESK. Trimming removed 4 bases from V and 2 bases from J; junction bases left unmatched: 4. The CDR3 totals 15 residues. The CDR3 region has the DNA TGTGCCAGCAGCCCGGGACTAGCGGTACCCTACGAGCAGTACTTC. Translation: CASSPGLAVPYEQYF.

This chain links TRBV2 with TRBJ2-7; 8 nucleotides match TRBD1. Unmatched junction bases numbered 7, after V lost 4 bases and J lost 5 bases. Per germline, CDR1 SNHLY and CDR2 FYNNEI. The CDR3 totals 14 residues. The CDR3 here is CASSGGTGLHEQYF. The CDR3, as DNA: TGTGCCAGCAGTGGGGGGACAGGTCTGCACGAGCAGTACTTC.

As to this clone: A read error may account for a junction end that differs from germline. This chain uses TRBV13 with TRBJ1-2, with D hard to call. The CDR3 is made up of 12 amino acids. Germline CDR1 PRHDT, CDR2 FYEKMQ (reference sequence). CDR3 bases: TGTGCCAGCAGCTTAAGAGGTACTGCGCCGATCTTC. Residues: CASSLRGTAPIF.

The rearrangement uses TRBV29-1 and TRBJ1-3; no clear D. The V gene's germline CDR1 is SQVTM and CDR2 ANQGSEA. The germline V and J ends were trimmed by 2 bases and 1 base, with 6 bases remaining between them. This CDR3 has 13 amino acids. For the CDR3, the DNA is TGCAGCGTTGAAAAATCATCTGGAAACACCATATATTTT. It yields the protein CSVEKSSGNTIYF.

The chain recombines TRBV27 with TRBJ1-1; 7 bases map to TRBD1. The length of the CDR3 is 18 residues. Germline assignment: CDR1 MNHEY and CDR2 SMNVEV (reference sequence). The junction had 11 bases not matched to a gene; V was cut back by 0 bases and J by 1 base. The CDR3 loop is CASSLSLSIGTANTEAFF. The CDR3 region has the DNA TGTGCCAGCAGTTTATCTTTATCTATTGGGACAGCGAACACTGAAGCTTTCTTT.

The J gene is TRBJ1-5, the V gene TRBV19; no clear D. CDR3 size: 16 residues. Trimming left V 3 bases short and J 0 bases short, with 12 bases between. The germline gives CDR1 LNHDA, CDR2 SQIVND (reference sequence). The CDR3 here is CASSMPRQFSNQPQHF. CDR3 nucleotides: TGTGCCAGTAGTATGCCGCGACAATTTAGCAATCAGCCCCAGCATTTT.